The 25 T cell receptor beta chains given below trace back to one sample, sequenced in a study of shared clonotypes between healthy human individuals. Clones were sequenced by immunoSEQ multiplex PCR, and TCRdb holds only the in-frame ones, with some missing. There are 1.4 million to 1.5 million clones in the sample; approximately 96% occur only once, and approximately 1% lies in the top ten. What was sequenced was naive CD4+ T cells sorted from blood. As for subset: CD45RA+ positively selected. All receptors come from a man aged 25 to 45 in good health.

This clone has just one count. The chain uses TRBV5-1 and TRBJ2-6; 10 bases match TRBD1. This CDR3 comprises 18 residues. Germline loops: CDR1 SGHRS, CDR2 YFSETQ. The V gene end was trimmed by 3 bases and the J gene end by 2 bases; junction bases not matched to a gene: 8. The CDR3 region has the DNA TGCGCCAGCAGCTCCAGTGGGACAGGGGTGCCTGGGGCCAACGTCCTGACTTTC. Translation gives CASSSSGTGVPGANVLTF.

The J gene is TRBJ2-2, the V gene TRBV28; no firm D call. From germline, CDR1 is MDHEN and CDR2 SYDVKM. Trimming removed 7 bases at V and 1 base at J, with 7 bases between. This CDR3 has 13 residues. The CDR3 spells CASTDGNTGELFF. CDR3 DNA: TGTGCCAGCACGGACGGGAACACCGGGGAGCTGTTTTTT.

J is TRBJ2-1 and V is TRBV5-4; 9 bases line up with TRBD2. The CDR3 sequence is 17 residues long. V lost 4 bases, J lost 7 bases, and 15 bases stayed unmatched. CDR1 is SGHNT, CDR2 YYREEE, per germline (reference sequence). CDR3 nucleotides: TGTGCCAGCAGCCTCAACACCCTAGCGGGGCCGACGAATGAGCAGTTCTTC. Its translation is CASSLNTLAGPTNEQFF.

The chain combines TRBV18 with TRBJ2-2; D remains ambiguous. Germline V gives CDR1 KGHSH, CDR2 LQKENI. V lost 3 bases and J lost 0, with 8 bases in between. The CDR3 sequence is 15 residues long. The CDR3 is CASSPKATNTGELFF. In nucleotides, the CDR3 is TGTGCCAGCTCACCGAAGGCGACGAACACCGGGGAGCTGTTTTTT.

The chain combines TRBV15 with TRBJ1-1, with D unclear. V lost 1 base to trimming and J lost 10 bases, with 16 bases between them. CDR1 LNHNV and CDR2 YYDKDF come from the germline V gene (reference sequence). The CDR3 has 14 residues. This CDR3 is CATSRVFGPGLAFF. The CDR3 region has the DNA TGTGCCACCAGCAGAGTCTTTGGGCCTGGGCTAGCTTTCTTT.

The gene calls are TRBV7-9 and TRBJ1-1, with D perhaps matching TRBD1 (6 bases). Germline-derived CDR1 and CDR2 are SEHNR and FQNEAQ (reference sequence). The CDR3 consists of 14 residues. V lost 5 bases to trimming and J lost 1 base, with 11 bases between them. The CDR3 loop is CASSPTGANTEAFF. The CDR3 bases are TGTGCCAGCAGCCCGACGGGGGCGAACACTGAAGCTTTCTTT.

This chain links TRBV9 with TRBJ1-2, with 8 bases lining up with TRBD1. This CDR3 spans 16 amino acids. In germline, CDR1 is SGDLS, CDR2 YYNGEE. V shed 0 bases and J 6 bases; nucleotides not matched to a gene: 10. In DNA, the CDR3 is TGTGCCAGCAGCGTAGATCCCAGGGGGCGGGAGCATGGCTACACCTTC. Its protein product is CASSVDPRGREHGYTF.

The rearrangement links TRBV7-3 to TRBJ1-5; 8 nucleotides match TRBD1. The CDR3 sequence is 14 residues long. J lost 6 bases, V lost 5 bases, and 6 bases had no gene match. CDR1 SGHTA and CDR2 FQGTGA come from the germline V gene. The DNA of the CDR3 is TGTGCCAGCAGCCCCAGGGGGCCGGGTCAGCCCCAGCATTTT. It codes for CASSPRGPGQPQHF.

Points on this clone: Other DNA sequences in the sample encode the same CDR3. This chain links TRBV7-2 with TRBJ2-7; 10 bases match TRBD2. J was trimmed by 1 base and V by 1 base; bases with no gene match: 4. CDR1 SGHTA and CDR2 FQGNSA come from the germline V gene. The CDR3 contains 16 residues. CDR3 loop: CASSLGTSGRSYEQYF. The CDR3 bases are TGTGCCAGCAGCTTAGGGACTAGCGGAAGGTCCTACGAGCAGTACTTC.

The chain joins TRBV29-1 to TRBJ2-3, with a tentative D call TRBD2 (5 bases). This CDR3 is 12 amino acids long. Germline CDR1 reads SQVTM; CDR2 reads ANQGSEA. The ends were cut back, 4 bases at V and 4 bases at J, with 9 bases in the middle. The chain's CDR3 is CSVVARSDTQYF. CDR3 DNA: TGCAGCGTTGTAGCGAGGTCAGATACGCAGTATTTT.

The chain employs TRBV7-2 and TRBJ1-1; D call uncertain. V was pared by 1 base and J by 4 bases, with 10 bases between. Germline CDR1 and CDR2: SGHTA and FQGNSA. This CDR3 is built from 14 residues. CDR3 residues: CASSLVSETTEAFF. The CDR3 bases are TGTGCCAGCAGCTTAGTTTCAGAGACCACTGAAGCTTTCTTT.

The chain couples TRBV28 to TRBJ2-3; D remains unclear. CDR1 and CDR2 from the germline V gene are MDHEN and SYDVKM. The CDR3 contains 17 residues. V was cut by 5 bases and J by 0 bases, with 18 bases left in between. The CDR3 region has the DNA TGTGCCAGCAGTCCCCCTCGTGTCCCCCAAAGCACAGATACGCAGTATTTT. Its translation: CASSPPRVPQSTDTQYF.

CDR3 coding DNA: TGTGCCAGCAGCTTACTGGGTTGGACTAGCGGGAGAATAGAGGAGCAGTTCTTC. This encodes CASSLLGWTSGRIEEQFF. J is TRBJ2-1 and V is TRBV7-6; 13 bases align to TRBD2. CDR3 size: 18 residues. Germline V gene data show CDR1 as SGHVS and CDR2 as FNYEAQ. With 2 bases clipped from V and 10 bases from J, the junction kept 14 bases outside the gene matches.

CDR3: CASSLMGAETQYF. In DNA, the CDR3 is TGTGCCAGCAGCTTAATGGGGGCCGAGACCCAGTACTTC. V and J are TRBV7-8 and TRBJ2-5; TRBD1 is a possible D gene (6 bases). This CDR3 spans 13 amino acids. CDR1 and CDR2 (germline): SGHVS, FQNEAQ. Deletions cut 2 bases from V and 5 bases from J, with 9 bases between. The whole variable domain, filled in from reference TRBV7-8 and TRBJ2-5, reads GAGVSQSPRYKVAKRGQDVALRCDPISGHVSLFWYQQALGQGPEFLTYFQNEAQLDKSGLPSDRFFAERPEGSVSTLKIQRTQQEDSAVYLCASSLMGAETQYFGPGTRLLVL.

The gene calls are TRBV27 and TRBJ2-3; D perhaps matches TRBD2 (5 bases). V lost 2 bases and J 0 bases, leaving 9 bases between the germline ends. Germline V CDR1 and CDR2: MNHEY, SMNVEV (reference sequence). The CDR3 extends over 15 amino acids. The CDR3 nucleotides read TGTGCCAGCAGTTTACCAAGCGGAAGCACAGATACGCAGTATTTT. Translating gives CASSLPSGSTDTQYF.

V usage is TRBV11-2 and J usage is TRBJ2-7; 8 positions match TRBD1. CDR3 length: 15 residues. Germline CDR1 is SGHAT and CDR2 is FQNNGV. V shed 1 base and J 4 bases; nucleotides not matched to a gene: 6. Here the CDR3 reads CASSLARDRLYEQYF. The DNA of the CDR3 is TGTGCCAGCAGCTTAGCCCGGGACAGGTTATACGAGCAGTACTTC.

This chain uses TRBV28 with TRBJ1-4; D is possibly TRBD1 (5 bases). V gave up 3 bases and J gave up 5 bases, with 16 bases separating them. The CDR3 is 16 amino acids. Germline CDR1 reads MDHEN; CDR2 reads SYDVKM. The CDR3 spells CASSFNQGSRNEKLFF. For the CDR3, the DNA is TGTGCCAGCAGTTTCAACCAGGGTTCACGAAATGAAAAACTGTTTTTT.

The chain is built from TRBV5-1 and TRBJ2-3; weak D call: TRBD2 (6 bases). Deletions cut 4 bases from V and 4 bases from J, with 10 bases between. The CDR3 has 13 amino acids. Germline V lookup: CDR1 SGHRS, CDR2 YFSETQ. CDR3 amino acids: CASSVRLADTQYF. CDR3 nucleotide sequence: TGCGCCAGCAGCGTTAGACTAGCAGATACGCAGTATTTT.

The chain recombines TRBV4-3 with TRBJ2-1; TRBD2 matches at 8 bases. J was trimmed by 4 bases and V by 5 bases; bases with no gene match: 16. The CDR3 extends over 18 amino acids. Per germline, CDR1 LGHNA and CDR2 YSLEER. The CDR3 is CASSSAGNIGGRYNEQFF. For the CDR3, the DNA is TGCGCCAGCAGCTCGGCAGGGAATATCGGCGGGAGGTACAATGAGCAGTTCTTC.

Turning to this clone: The sample carries other DNA sequences with the same CDR3. V gene TRBV2 combines with J gene TRBJ1-1; 7 bases align to TRBD1. CDR1 SNHLY and CDR2 FYNNEI come from the germline V gene. After removal of 2 bases from V and 1 base from J, the junction contained 1 base not matched to a gene. The CDR3 loop spans 14 amino acids. In DNA, the CDR3 is TGTGCCAGCAGTGAAAGGGACAGGAACACTGAAGCTTTCTTT. Protein: CASSERDRNTEAFF.

The rearrangement uses TRBV12-5 and TRBJ2-1; TRBD2 might be the D (5 bases). CDR3 length: 18 residues. V lost 3 bases to trimming and J lost 2 bases, with 20 bases between them. Germline lookup yields CDR1 LGHNT and CDR2 FRNRAP. The CDR3 sequence is CASGFAGSGRETYNEQFF. CDR3 coding DNA: TGTGCTAGTGGTTTTGCCGGGTCCGGACGGGAAACCTACAATGAGCAGTTCTTC. Full variable domain (rest looked up from reference TRBV12-5 and TRBJ2-1): DARVTQTPRHKVTEMGQEVTMRCQPILGHNTVFWYRQTMMQGLELLAYFRNRAPLDDSGMPKDRFSAEMPDATLATLKIQPSEPRDSAVYFCASGFAGSGRETYNEQFFGPGTRLTVL.

The table lists this clone with a count of one. The V call is TRBV5-1, the J call TRBJ2-7; weak D call: TRBD1 (6 bases). From germline, CDR1 is SGHRS and CDR2 YFSETQ. This CDR3 is built from 15 residues. Deletions cut 0 bases from V and 2 bases from J, with 12 bases between. CDR3 loop: CASSLVQGPPYEQYF. For the CDR3, the DNA is TGCGCCAGCAGCTTGGTACAGGGTCCCCCCTACGAGCAGTACTTC.

J is TRBJ1-1 and V is TRBV6-5, with unresolved D. The CDR3 contains 15 residues. Looked up from germline, CDR1 is MNHEY and CDR2 is SVGAGI. The V end lost 4 bases, the J end lost 0 bases, and 12 bases lay between the germline ends. Here the CDR3 DNA reads TGTGCCAGCAGTTTCCGACCCGCCATGAACACTGAAGCTTTCTTT. Its translation is CASSFRPAMNTEAFF.

This sequence joins TRBV9 and TRBJ2-2; TRBD2 matches at 7 bases. This CDR3 is built from 16 residues. Germline trimming cut 3 bases from V and 1 base from J; bases unmatched to any gene: 6. CDR1 SGDLS and CDR2 YYNGEE come from the germline V gene. The chain's CDR3 is CASSDRTRGNTGELFF. The CDR3, as DNA: TGTGCCAGCAGCGACCGGACTAGGGGGAACACCGGGGAGCTGTTTTTT.

The chain has TRBV7-2 and TRBJ2-1, with 8 bases lining up with TRBD2. Germline-derived CDR1 and CDR2 are SGHTA and FQGNSA. The CDR3 spans 15 residues. J was trimmed by 4 bases and V by 1 base; bases with no gene match: 3. Here the CDR3 reads CASSLVSGGYNEQFF. The CDR3 DNA reads TGTGCCAGCAGCTTAGTATCGGGAGGGTACAATGAGCAGTTCTTC. Filled out from reference TRBV7-2 and TRBJ2-1, the complete variable domain reads GAGVSQSPSNKVTEKGKDVELRCDPISGHTALYWYRQSLGQGLEFLIYFQGNSAPDKSGLPSDRFSAERTGGSVSTLTIQRTQQEDSAVYLCASSLVSGGYNEQFFGPGTRLTVL.